This is a list of T cell receptor beta chains from one sample in a study of radiation and T cells in renal cell carcinoma. Libraries were prepared by immunoSEQ multiplex PCR; TCRdb keeps only in-frame clonotypes and omits some of them. The repertoire includes 90,000 to 100,000 clones, about 79% of them detected once, and roughly 7.6% sits in the top ten. The sample consisted of blood, taken from a patient whose treatment included radiotherapy and nephrectomy. The source of these receptors is a man aged 55 to 69 with renal cell carcinoma. Both conserved end residues are part of each CDR3. The D gene is left open where the match is weak. Clone size is given for some rows only: seen once, a few or many times, or a class if the clone is expanded.

TRBD1,TRBV7-9,TRBJ2-3,NA,CASSFDRGKADTQYF,TGTGCCAGCAGCTTCGACAGGGGGAAGGCAGATACGCAGTATTTT
NA,TRBV12-2,TRBJ2-1,NA,CASRPRCGRATIHNEQFF,TGTGCAAGTCGCCCCCGTTGCGGGAGGGCCACAATCCACAATGAGCAGTTCTTC
TRBD1,TRBV11-2,TRBJ2-7,once,CASSLERGPSYEQYF,TGTGCCAGCAGCTTAGAAAGGGGGCCCTCCTACGAGCAGTACTTC
NA,TRBV5-4,TRBJ2-7,NA,CASSYIYGEQYF,TGTGCCAGCAGCTATATTTACGGGGAGCAGTACTTC
NA,TRBV6-1,TRBJ2-1,NA,CASSGGIEQFF,TGTGCCAGCAGTGGGGGGATTGAGCAGTTCTTC
NA,TRBV29-1,TRBJ1-4,NA,CSAGDRNEKLFF,TGCAGCGCTGGAGACAGAAATGAAAAACTGTTTTTT
TRBD2,TRBV7-2,TRBJ2-5,NA,CASSLSSSGRETQYF,TGTGCCAGCAGCTTAAGTTCTAGCGGCAGGGAGACCCAGTACTTC
NA,TRBV2,TRBJ2-6,NA,CASRPNRVSGANVLTF,TGTGCCAGCAGGCCTAACAGAGTCTCTGGGGCCAACGTCCTGACTTTC
TRBD2,TRBV27,TRBJ2-3,few,CASSFRLAGPTLTDTQYF,TGTGCCAGCAGTTTCCGGCTAGCGGGGCCCACTCTCACAGATACGCAGTATTTT
TRBD1,TRBV19,TRBJ2-7,NA,CATRDRGYDEQYF,TGTGCCACCCGGGACAGGGGGTACGACGAGCAGTACTTC
NA,TRBV19,TRBJ1-1,NA,CASSIGAGANTEAFF,TGTGCCAGTAGTATAGGCGCAGGAGCGAACACTGAAGCTTTCTTT
NA,TRBV19,TRBJ2-5,NA,CASSPGFVKETQYF,TGTGCCAGTAGTCCCGGATTCGTGAAGGAGACCCAGTACTTC
NA,TRBV5-1,TRBJ2-5,NA,CASSLTPGQQETQYF,TGCGCCAGCAGCTTAACCCCCGGACAGCAAGAGACCCAGTACTTC
NA,TRBV6-4,TRBJ2-1,once,CASSDSTHNEQFF,TGTGCCAGCAGTGACTCAACGCACAATGAGCAGTTCTTC
TRBD2,TRBV27,TRBJ2-7,NA,CASSILPAGASGQYF,TGTGCCAGCAGTATACTCCCGGCGGGAGCGTCAGGGCAGTACTTC
NA,TRBV28,TRBJ2-2,NA,CASSLRGFRNTGELFF,TGTGCCAGCAGTTTGAGGGGGTTCCGTAACACCGGGGAGCTGTTTTTT
NA,TRBV7-2,TRBJ2-3,NA,CASSLMGSTDTQYF,TGTGCCAGCAGCTTAATGGGCTCCACAGATACGCAGTATTTT
NA,TRBV19,TRBJ2-4,NA,CASSSQNIQYF,TGTGCCAGTAGTTCGCAAAACATTCAGTACTTC
TRBD2,TRBV5-1,TRBJ2-7,NA,CTSSPGTSGYLSYEQYF,TGCACCAGCAGCCCCGGGACTAGCGGGTACCTTTCCTACGAGCAGTACTTC
NA,TRBV9,TRBJ2-1,NA,CASSVDQGSSYNEQFF,TGTGCCAGCAGCGTAGACCAGGGGAGCTCCTACAATGAGCAGTTCTTC
NA,TRBV30,TRBJ1-5,NA,CAWGLGSYGAQHF,TGTGCCTGGGGCCTTGGCTCTTACGGGGCCCAGCATTTT
TRBD1,TRBV7-8,TRBJ2-1,NA,CASSLEGARNEQFF,TGTGCCAGCAGCTTAGAGGGGGCGCGGAATGAGCAGTTCTTC
TRBD2,TRBV29-1,TRBJ2-7,NA,CSVDGGMGYEQYF,TGCAGCGTTGACGGGGGGATGGGCTACGAGCAGTACTTC
TRBD2,TRBV9,TRBJ2-3,NA,CASSVVAGESDTQYF,TGTGCCAGCAGCGTAGTAGCGGGAGAATCAGATACGCAGTATTTT
NA,TRBV10-3,TRBJ1-3,NA,CAILGQLANTIYF,TGTGCCATCCTAGGTCAACTTGCAAACACCATATATTTT
TRBD2,TRBV18,TRBJ2-7,NA,CASSAGTSGISSYEQYF,TGTGCCAGCTCAGCCGGGACTAGCGGGATAAGCTCCTACGAGCAGTACTTC
NA,TRBV25-1,TRBJ2-2,NA,CASSDPQGNGDTGELFF,TGTGCCAGCAGTGACCCCCAGGGGAATGGAGACACCGGGGAGCTGTTTTTT
TRBD1,TRBV28,TRBJ1-2,NA,CASSLFVDRGLSGYTF,TGTGCCAGCAGTTTATTCGTGGACAGGGGGCTGAGTGGCTACACCTTC
NA,TRBV2,TRBJ2-3,NA,CASSDGGLTDTQYF,TGTGCCAGCAGTGATGGGGGGCTCACAGATACGCAGTATTTT